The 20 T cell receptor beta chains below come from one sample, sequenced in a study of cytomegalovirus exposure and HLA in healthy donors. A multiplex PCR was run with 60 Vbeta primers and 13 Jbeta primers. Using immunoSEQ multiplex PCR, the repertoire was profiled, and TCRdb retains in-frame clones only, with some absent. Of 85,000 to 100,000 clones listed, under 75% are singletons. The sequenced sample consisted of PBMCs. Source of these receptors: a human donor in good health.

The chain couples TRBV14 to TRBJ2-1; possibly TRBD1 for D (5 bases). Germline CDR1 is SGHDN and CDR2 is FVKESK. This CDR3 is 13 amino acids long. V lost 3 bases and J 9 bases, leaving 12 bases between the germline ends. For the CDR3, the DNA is TGTGCCAGCAGCCAGCGACAGTTAGGTGAGCAGTTCTTC. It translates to CASSQRQLGEQFF. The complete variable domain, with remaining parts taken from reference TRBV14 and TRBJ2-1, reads EAGVTQFPSHSVIEKGQTVTLRCDPISGHDNLYWYRRVMGKEIKFLLHFVKESKQDESGMPNNRFLAERTGGTYSTLKVQPAELEDSGVYFCASSQRQLGEQFFGPGTRLTVL.

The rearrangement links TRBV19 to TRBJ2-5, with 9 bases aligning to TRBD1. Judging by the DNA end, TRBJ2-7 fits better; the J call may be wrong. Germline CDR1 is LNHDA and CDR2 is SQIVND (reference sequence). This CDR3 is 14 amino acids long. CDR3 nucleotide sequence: TGTGCCAGTACCAAGACAGGGGGCTCCTACGAGCAGTACTTC. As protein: CASTKTGGSYEQYF.

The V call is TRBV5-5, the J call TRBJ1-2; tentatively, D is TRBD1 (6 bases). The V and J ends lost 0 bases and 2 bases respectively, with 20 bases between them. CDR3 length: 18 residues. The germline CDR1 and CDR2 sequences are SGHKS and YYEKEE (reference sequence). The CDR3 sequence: CASSLVGQMYSINYGYTF. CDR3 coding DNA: TGTGCCAGCAGCTTGGTTGGACAGATGTATTCGATCAACTATGGCTACACCTTC.

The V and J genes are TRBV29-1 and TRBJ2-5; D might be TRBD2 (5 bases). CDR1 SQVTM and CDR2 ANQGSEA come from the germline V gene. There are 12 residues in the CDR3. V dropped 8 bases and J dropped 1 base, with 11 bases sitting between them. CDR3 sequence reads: CSLAISQETQYF. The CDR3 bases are TGCAGCCTAGCTATTAGCCAAGAGACCCAGTACTTC.

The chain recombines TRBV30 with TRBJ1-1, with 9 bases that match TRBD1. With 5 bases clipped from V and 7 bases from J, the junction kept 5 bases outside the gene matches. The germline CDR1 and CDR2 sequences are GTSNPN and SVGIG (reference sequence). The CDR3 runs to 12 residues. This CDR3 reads CAWGQGFGEAFF. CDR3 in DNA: TGTGCCTGGGGACAGGGGTTTGGTGAAGCTTTCTTT.

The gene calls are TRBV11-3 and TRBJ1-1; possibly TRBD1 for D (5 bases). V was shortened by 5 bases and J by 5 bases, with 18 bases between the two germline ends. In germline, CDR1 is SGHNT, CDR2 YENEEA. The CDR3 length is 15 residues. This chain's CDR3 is CASSHRRGLDTEAFF. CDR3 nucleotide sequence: TGTGCCAGCAGCCATCGGAGGGGCCTAGATACTGAAGCTTTCTTT.

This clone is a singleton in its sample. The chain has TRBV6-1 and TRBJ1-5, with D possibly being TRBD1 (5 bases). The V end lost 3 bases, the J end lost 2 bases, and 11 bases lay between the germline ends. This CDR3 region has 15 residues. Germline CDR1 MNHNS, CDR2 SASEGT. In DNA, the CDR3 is TGTGCCAGCAGTGAGGGCAGGGTCGGCAATCAGCCCCAGCATTTT. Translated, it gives CASSEGRVGNQPQHF.

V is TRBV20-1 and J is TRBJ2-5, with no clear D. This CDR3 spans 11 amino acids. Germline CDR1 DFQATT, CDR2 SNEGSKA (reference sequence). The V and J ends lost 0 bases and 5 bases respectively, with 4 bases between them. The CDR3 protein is CSARERETQYF. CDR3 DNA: TGCAGTGCTAGAGAGAGGGAGACCCAGTACTTC.

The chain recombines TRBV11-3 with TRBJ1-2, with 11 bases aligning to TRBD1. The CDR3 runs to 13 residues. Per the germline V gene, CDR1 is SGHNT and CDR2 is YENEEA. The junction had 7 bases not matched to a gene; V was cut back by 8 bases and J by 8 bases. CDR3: CASRTGGSQGYTF. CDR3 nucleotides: TGTGCCAGCCGGACAGGGGGCTCCCAAGGCTACACCTTC. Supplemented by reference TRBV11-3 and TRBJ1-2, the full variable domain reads EAGVVQSPRYKIIEKKQPVAFWCNPISGHNTLYWYLQNLGQGPELLIRYENEEAVDDSQLPKDRFSAERLKGVDSTLKIQPAELGDSAVYLCASRTGGSQGYTFGSGTRLTVV.

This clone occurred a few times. CDR3 region: CASSEKAGQGRPFNEQFF. CDR3 nucleotide sequence: TGTGCCAGCAGTGAAAAGGCGGGACAGGGGAGACCCTTTAATGAGCAGTTCTTC. The chain couples TRBV6-1 to TRBJ2-1; 10 bases are a match to TRBD1. V was pared by 2 bases and J by 7 bases, with 14 bases of the junction left unmatched. Per germline, CDR1 MNHNS and CDR2 SASEGT. The CDR3 sequence is 18 residues long.

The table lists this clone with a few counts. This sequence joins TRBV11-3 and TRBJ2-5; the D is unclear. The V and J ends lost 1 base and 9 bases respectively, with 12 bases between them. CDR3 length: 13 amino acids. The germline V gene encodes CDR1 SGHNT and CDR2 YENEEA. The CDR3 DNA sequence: TGTGCCAGCAGCTTAGCGCCCGCCGGGTCCCAGTACTTC. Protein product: CASSLAPAGSQYF.

CDR3: CASSYPLSGGRALNSPLHF. CDR3 nucleotide sequence: TGTGCCAGCAGCTATCCACTTTCCGGGGGACGGGCCCTTAATTCACCCCTCCACTTT. V usage is TRBV7-9 and J usage is TRBJ1-6; weak D call: TRBD1 (5 bases). CDR1 and CDR2 from the germline V gene are SEHNR and FQNEAQ (reference sequence). V was trimmed by 4 bases and J by 6 bases, leaving 25 bases between them. The CDR3 loop spans 19 amino acids.

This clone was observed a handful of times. The CDR3 DNA is TGTGCCAGCACCTACGGGGGGGACACTGAAGCTTTCTTT. This codes for CASTYGGDTEAFF. The genes are TRBV6-6 and TRBJ1-1; D might be TRBD1 (5 bases). Trimming shortened V by 7 bases and J by 3 bases, and 12 bases separated the two germline ends. Germline V CDR1 and CDR2: MNHNY, SVGAGI (reference sequence). CDR3 size: 13 residues.

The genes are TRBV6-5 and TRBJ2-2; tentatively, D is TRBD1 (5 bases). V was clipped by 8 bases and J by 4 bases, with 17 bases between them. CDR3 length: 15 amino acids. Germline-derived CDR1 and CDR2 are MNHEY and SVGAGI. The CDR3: CASGQGTSSTGELFF. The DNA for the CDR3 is TGTGCCAGCGGGCAGGGAACGTCAAGCACCGGGGAGCTGTTTTTT.

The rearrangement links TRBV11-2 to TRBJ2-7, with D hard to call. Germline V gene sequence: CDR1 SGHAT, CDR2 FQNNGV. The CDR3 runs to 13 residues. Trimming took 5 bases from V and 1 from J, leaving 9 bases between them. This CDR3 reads CASSTSTSYEQYF. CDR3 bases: TGTGCCAGCAGCACTTCTACGTCCTACGAGCAGTACTTC.

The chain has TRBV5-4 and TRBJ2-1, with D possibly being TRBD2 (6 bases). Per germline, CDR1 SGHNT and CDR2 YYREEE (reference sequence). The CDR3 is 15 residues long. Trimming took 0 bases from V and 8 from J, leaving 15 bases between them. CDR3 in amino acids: CASSLELASVHEQFF. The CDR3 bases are TGTGCCAGCAGCTTGGAACTAGCCTCCGTCCATGAGCAGTTCTTC. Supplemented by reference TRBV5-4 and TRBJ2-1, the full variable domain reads ETGVTQSPTHLIKTRGQQVTLRCSSQSGHNTVSWYQQALGQGPQFIFQYYREEENGRGNFPPRFSGLQFPNYSSELNVNALELDDSALYLCASSLELASVHEQFFGPGTRLTVL.

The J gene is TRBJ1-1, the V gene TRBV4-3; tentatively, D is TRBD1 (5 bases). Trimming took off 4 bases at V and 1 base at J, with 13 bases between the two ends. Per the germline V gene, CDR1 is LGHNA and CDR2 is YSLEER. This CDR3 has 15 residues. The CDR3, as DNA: TGCGCCAGCAGCCGCTTTGTGGGGGGGAACACTGAAGCTTTCTTT. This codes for CASSRFVGGNTEAFF.

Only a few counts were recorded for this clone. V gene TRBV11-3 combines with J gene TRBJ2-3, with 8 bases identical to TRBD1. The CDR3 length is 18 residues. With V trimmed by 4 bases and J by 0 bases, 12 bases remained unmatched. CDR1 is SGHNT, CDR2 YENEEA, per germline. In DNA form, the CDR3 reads TGTGCCAGCAGCTCACAAATCCCGGGACAGGAGAGCACAGATACGCAGTATTTT. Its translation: CASSSQIPGQESTDTQYF.

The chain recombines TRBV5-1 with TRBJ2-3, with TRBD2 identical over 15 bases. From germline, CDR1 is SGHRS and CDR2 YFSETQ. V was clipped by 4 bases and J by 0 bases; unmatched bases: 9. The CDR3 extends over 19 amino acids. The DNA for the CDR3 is TGCGCCAGCAGCCCGGGACTAGCGGGGGGCGTCCCTAGCACAGATACGCAGTATTTT. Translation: CASSPGLAGGVPSTDTQYF.

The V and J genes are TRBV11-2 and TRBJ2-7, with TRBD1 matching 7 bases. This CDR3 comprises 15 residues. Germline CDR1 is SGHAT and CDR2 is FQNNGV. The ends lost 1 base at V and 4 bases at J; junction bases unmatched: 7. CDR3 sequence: CASSLGLGTAYEQYF. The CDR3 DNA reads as TGTGCCAGCAGCTTAGGCTTGGGGACAGCGTACGAGCAGTACTTC.